The rows below give T cell receptor beta chains drawn from one sample of a study of blood T cell repertoires in COVID-19. Sequencing used immunoSEQ multiplex PCR; TCRdb keeps in-frame clones, though not all of them. Of 70,000 to 80,000 clones in the sample, roughly three quarters are singletons; the top ten hold approximately 12%. The sequenced sample was peripheral blood. Receptors originate from a human donor in a cohort sampled during active COVID-19. CDR3s include the opening cysteine and the closing phenylalanine or tryptophan. The D gene is left open where the match is weak. Clone size is shown for a subset of rows, as once, few, many or a class of expanded clone.

size	V	J	D	CDR3	DNA
.	TRBV11-3	TRBJ2-2	.	CASRKPGVYTGELFF	TGTGCCAGCAGGAAACCGGGAGTTTACACCGGGGAGCTGTTTTTT
.	TRBV28	TRBJ2-7	.	CASSPPWGESSYEQYF	TGTGCCAGCAGCCCACCCTGGGGAGAGAGCTCCTACGAGCAGTACTTC
.	TRBV6-5	TRBJ1-4	.	CASRPAGAANEKLFF	TGTGCCAGCAGGCCCGCTGGGGCAGCGAATGAAAAACTGTTTTTT
.	TRBV30	TRBJ1-2	.	CAWRAPGTGYGYTF	TGTGCCTGGAGGGCCCCAGGCACCGGCTATGGCTACACCTTC
.	TRBV10-1	TRBJ2-7	.	CASSMGHTTYEQYF	TGCGCCAGCAGTATGGGACATACTACCTACGAGCAGTACTTC
few	TRBV28	TRBJ1-5	.	CASSLGGTRDQPQHF	TGTGCCAGCAGTTTGGGCGGGACTCGGGATCAGCCCCAGCATTTT
.	TRBV7-2	TRBJ1-3	.	CASSPEWLASNTIYF	TGTGCCAGCAGCCCGGAGTGGCTCGCAAGTAACACCATATATTTT
.	TRBV28	TRBJ1-2	TRBD1	CASSLRGGATFYTF	TGTGCCAGCAGTTTGAGAGGGGGCGCGACCTTCTACACCTTC
.	TRBV7-2	TRBJ2-1	TRBD2	CASTTTSGNNEQFF	TGTGCCAGCACTACGACTAGCGGAAACAATGAGCAGTTCTTC
.	TRBV30	TRBJ1-5	.	CAWSVPGRRQPQHF	TGTGCCTGGAGTGTACCGGGGAGAAGGCAGCCCCAGCATTTT
.	TRBV7-2	TRBJ2-7	.	CASSTRGALTGEQYF	TGTGCCAGCAGCACCCGCGGGGCCCTAACGGGGGAGCAGTACTTC
once	TRBV7-6	TRBJ2-1	TRBD1	CASSSRGQGAPTHYNEQFF	TGTGCCAGCAGCTCAAGGGGACAGGGGGCCCCTACTCACTACAATGAGCAGTTCTTC
.	TRBV28	TRBJ1-3	.	CASSFRGSGNTIYF	TGTGCCAGCAGTTTCAGGGGCTCTGGAAACACCATATATTTT
few	TRBV5-8	TRBJ1-6	TRBD1	CASSFGTGGDSPLHF	TGTGCCAGCAGCTTCGGGACAGGGGGCGATTCACCCCTCCACTTT
.	TRBV29-1	TRBJ1-2	.	CSARGWEGYTF	TGCAGCGCGCGGGGGTGGGAGGGCTACACCTTC
.	TRBV4-1	TRBJ1-5	.	CASSQVPQGNQPQHF	TGCGCCAGCAGCCAAGTACCACAGGGCAATCAGCCCCAGCATTTT
.	TRBV2	TRBJ2-7	TRBD1	CASRADRGQTYEQYF	TGTGCCAGCAGGGCCGACAGGGGGCAAACCTACGAGCAGTACTTC
.	TRBV6-5	TRBJ2-3	TRBD1	CASRLLGGSADTQYF	TGTGCCAGCAGACTCCTAGGGGGCAGTGCAGATACGCAGTATTTT
.	TRBV6-6	TRBJ1-1	TRBD1	CAGRDRGRNTEAFF	TGTGCCGGCCGGGACAGGGGGAGGAACACTGAAGCTTTCTTT
.	TRBV5-1	TRBJ2-7	TRBD1	CASRWTGSSYEQYF	TGCGCCAGCCGCTGGACAGGGAGCTCCTACGAGCAGTACTTC
.	TRBV19	TRBJ2-1	TRBD2	CASSIRRTSGRGGGNEQFF	TGTGCCAGTAGTATAAGGAGGACTAGCGGGAGAGGAGGTGGAAATGAGCAGTTCTTC
.	TRBV18	TRBJ1-6	.	CASSPRPRQLPYNSPLHF	TGTGCCAGCTCACCAAGGCCCCGACAGCTGCCCTATAATTCACCCCTCCACTTT
.	TRBV5-1	TRBJ2-7	TRBD1	CASWPGQGNYEQYF	TGCGCCAGCTGGCCGGGACAGGGGAACTACGAGCAGTACTTC
.	TRBV7-3	TRBJ2-3	TRBD2	CASSSWGSGGWTDTQYF	TGTGCCAGCAGCTCGTGGGGGAGCGGGGGTTGGACAGATACGCAGTATTTT
.	TRBV6-6	TRBJ1-2	TRBD1	CASSGTGGNYGYTF	TGTGCCAGCAGCGGGACAGGGGGAAACTATGGCTACACCTTC
.	TRBV5-1	TRBJ2-1	TRBD1	CASSFGQGDYNEQFF	TGCGCCAGCAGCTTTGGACAGGGGGACTACAATGAGCAGTTCTTC
few	TRBV29-1	TRBJ2-7	TRBD1	CSTSGTGGYEQYF	TGCAGCACATCCGGGACAGGGGGCTACGAGCAGTACTTC
.	TRBV5-4	TRBJ2-4	TRBD2	CASSQREGPTIQYF	TGTGCCAGCAGCCAGCGGGAGGGCCCCACTATTCAGTACTTC
once	TRBV10-3	TRBJ2-1	TRBD2	CAISGLAGVGEQFF	TGTGCCATCAGTGGACTAGCGGGAGTGGGTGAGCAGTTCTTC
.	TRBV18	TRBJ1-4	.	CASSPVLTNEKLFF	TGTGCCAGCTCACCTGTCCTAACGAATGAAAAACTGTTTTTT
.	TRBV5-1	TRBJ2-1	TRBD2	CASSPGGLAGGAGYNEQFF	TGCGCCAGCAGCCCCGGAGGTCTAGCGGGAGGCGCGGGCTACAATGAGCAGTTCTTC
.	TRBV6-4	TRBJ1-1	.	CASSAHGNTEAFF	TGTGCCAGCAGTGCCCACGGGAACACTGAAGCTTTCTTT
.	TRBV6-1	TRBJ1-6	TRBD1	CASSELGQGGYNSPLHF	TGTGCCAGCAGTGAACTAGGACAGGGGGGCTATAATTCACCCCTCCACTTT
.	TRBV6-6	TRBJ1-6	.	CASSYSTGYNSPLHF	TGTGCCAGCAGTTATTCGACAGGATATAATTCACCCCTCCACTTT
.	TRBV14	TRBJ2-7	TRBD1	CASSQDIRQGSRLEQYF	TGTGCCAGCAGCCAAGATATCCGACAGGGGAGTCGATTGGAGCAGTACTTC
.	TRBV20-1	TRBJ1-5	.	CSASGQPQHF	TGCAGTGCTAGCGGTCAGCCCCAGCATTTT
.	TRBV30	TRBJ2-7	.	CAWSVEAYEQYF	TGTGCCTGGAGTGTAGAGGCCTACGAGCAGTACTTC
.	TRBV29-1	TRBJ2-1	TRBD1	CSATGTPSYNEQFF	TGCAGCGCGACAGGGACACCCTCCTACAATGAGCAGTTCTTC
.	TRBV24-1	TRBJ2-3	TRBD1	CATSDSGTGNTDTQYF	TGTGCCACCAGTGATTCCGGGACAGGAAACACAGATACGCAGTATTTT
.	TRBV5-1	TRBJ1-3	TRBD1	CASSLDRGRNTIYF	TGCGCCAGCAGTTTGGACAGGGGCAGAAACACCATATATTTT
.	TRBV18	TRBJ1-5	TRBD1	CASSPKDRGLSDQPQHF	TGTGCCAGCTCACCCAAGGACAGGGGATTATCGGATCAGCCCCAGCATTTT
.	TRBV11-3	TRBJ2-5	.	CASSPEAGQETQYF	TGTGCCAGCAGCCCAGAGGCGGGGCAAGAGACCCAGTACTTC
few	TRBV18	TRBJ1-6	.	CASSIAGVVNSPLHF	TGTGCCAGCTCAATAGCAGGGGTCGTAAATTCACCCCTCCACTTT
.	TRBV12-3/TRBV12-4	TRBJ1-2	.	CASSHTNYGYTF	TGTGCCAGCAGCCACACTAACTATGGCTACACCTTC